This T cell receptor (beta chain) derives from a study of shared clonotypes between healthy human individuals. Study context: The donors, a couple of women and a few men, were aged 18 to 49.

About this clone itself: Its antigen is still unknown.

Only in-frame clones appear in the TCRdb table, and some are missing; sequencing was by immunoSEQ multiplex PCR. The data hold approximately 940,000 clones, with roughly 72% observed a single time. The authors divided CD4+ cells into CD45RA+ naive and CD45RA-negative memory subsets. Study findings and constraints: Sampling involved blood alone; tissue repertoires likely differ. Incomplete sequencing of sorted subsets was indicated by rarefaction despite large depth.

Germline assignment: CDR1 SNHLY and CDR2 FYNNEI. CDR3 size: 12 residues. Trimming stripped 7 bases from V and 4 bases from J, with 11 bases between. The TCR sequence derives from a man between 18 and 29 years old in good health. The rearrangement uses TRBV2 and TRBJ2-7; a possible D gene is TRBD2 (6 bases). Source material: memory CD4+ T cells sorted from blood. The subset: CD45RA-negative fraction. The CDR3 DNA sequence: TGTGCCAGCACGCTAGCGACGTACGAGCAGTACTTC. This sequence encodes CASTLATYEQYF.